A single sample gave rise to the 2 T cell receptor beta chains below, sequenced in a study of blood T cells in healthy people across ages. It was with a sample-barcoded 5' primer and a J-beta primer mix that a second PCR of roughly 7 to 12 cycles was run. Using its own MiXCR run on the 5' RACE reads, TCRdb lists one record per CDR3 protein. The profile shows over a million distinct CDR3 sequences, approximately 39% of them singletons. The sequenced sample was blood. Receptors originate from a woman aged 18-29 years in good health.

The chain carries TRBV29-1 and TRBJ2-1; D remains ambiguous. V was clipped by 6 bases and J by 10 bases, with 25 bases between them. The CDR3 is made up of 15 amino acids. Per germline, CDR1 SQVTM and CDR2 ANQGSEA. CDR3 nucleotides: TGCAGCGTGGGGATGGGCCCTACCAGCTCCTACGAGCAGTTCTTC. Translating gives CSVGMGPTSSYEQFF.

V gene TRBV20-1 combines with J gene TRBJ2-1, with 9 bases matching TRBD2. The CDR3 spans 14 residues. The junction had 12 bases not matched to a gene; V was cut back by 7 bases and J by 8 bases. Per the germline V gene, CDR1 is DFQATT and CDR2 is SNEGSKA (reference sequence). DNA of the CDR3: TGCAGTGGCTCCGTGGGGACTAGCTCCTATGAGCAGTTCTTC. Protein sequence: CSGSVGTSSYEQFF.